This T cell receptor (beta chain) is from a study of blood T cell repertoires in COVID-19. Study at large: The samples span acute and convalescent COVID-19 from the United States, Italy and Spain.

The V end was cut by 1 base, the J end by 7 bases, with 22 bases between. The CDR3 is made up of 17 amino acids. Germline-derived CDR1 and CDR2 are SGHTA and FQGNSA. Only in-frame clones appear in the TCRdb table, and some are missing; sequencing was by immunoSEQ multiplex PCR. The sample has about 190,000 clones; 88% are singletons. This chain uses TRBV7-2 with TRBJ1-2, with D uncertain. Sequences were obtained from peripheral blood. This TCR derives from a human donor in a cohort sampled during active COVID-19. CDR3 residues: CASSLGDYVAGIGGYTF. The CDR3, as DNA: TGTGCCAGCAGCTTAGGGGATTACGTAGCGGGTATTGGTGGCTACACCTTC.